These 24 T cell receptor beta chains originate from one sample sequenced in a study of T cell responses to AZD1222 COVID-19 vaccine. Repertoires were generated with immunoSEQ multiplex PCR, while TCRdb's copy carries only in-frame clones and drops some. The data show 120,000 to 150,000 clones, with about 90% seen just once and 4.5% to 6.5% held by the top ten. The sequencing here drew on peripheral blood, taken on day 0 of AZD1222 vaccination. All receptors come from an adult in good health.

J is TRBJ2-2 and V is TRBV4-3; TRBD2 matches 11 bases. V gave up 0 bases and J gave up 6 bases; unmatched junction bases: 6. The CDR3 consists of 17 residues. Germline CDR1 reads LGHNA; CDR2 reads YSLEER. CDR3 sequence reads: CASSQDTLAGGAGELFF. The DNA of the CDR3 is TGCGCCAGCAGCCAAGATACTCTAGCGGGAGGAGCCGGGGAGCTGTTTTTT.

This chain joins TRBV7-9 and TRBJ2-7; the D gene is possibly TRBD1 (5 bases). Germline values: CDR1 SEHNR, CDR2 FQNEAQ (reference sequence). Trimming stripped 6 bases from V and 5 bases from J, with 11 bases between. The CDR3 covers 12 residues. CDR3 DNA sequence: TGTGCCAGCAGGGACGCAGGGCACGAGCAGTACTTC. It codes for CASRDAGHEQYF.

J is TRBJ2-3 and V is TRBV28; D perhaps matches TRBD2 (6 bases). The V gene's germline CDR1 is MDHEN and CDR2 SYDVKM. This CDR3 region has 16 residues. The ends were cut back, 7 bases at V and 2 bases at J, with 19 bases in the middle. DNA for the CDR3: TGTGCCAGCATCAACCGCGGGGCGCGAAACACAGATACGCAGTATTTT. Its protein product is CASINRGARNTDTQYF.

V and J are TRBV24-1 and TRBJ1-2; 8 bases line up with TRBD1. Losses at the gene ends were 3 bases for V and 4 bases for J; bases not matched to a gene: 3. The germline gives CDR1 KGHDR, CDR2 SFDVKD. The CDR3 runs 14 residues. The CDR3 DNA is TGTGCCACCAGTGATCTTGGACAGGGCTATGGCTACACCTTC. This codes for CATSDLGQGYGYTF.

The chain employs TRBV5-8 and TRBJ1-5; 8 bases match TRBD1. Germline CDR1 is SGHTS and CDR2 is YDEGEE. This CDR3 has 15 residues. J was trimmed by 4 bases and V by 2 bases; bases with no gene match: 5. The CDR3 region is CASSFRDRINQPQHF. The DNA of the CDR3 is TGTGCCAGCAGCTTCCGGGACAGGATTAATCAGCCCCAGCATTTT.

The chain uses TRBV6-2 or TRBV6-3 and TRBJ1-5; a weak D match, TRBD1 (5 bases). V gave up 4 bases and J gave up 2 bases, with 12 bases separating them. CDR1 and CDR2 (germline): MNHEY, SVGEGT. This CDR3 has 15 residues. The CDR3 region is CASSFKQGGNQPQHF. In DNA form, the CDR3 reads TGTGCCAGCAGTTTTAAGCAGGGTGGCAATCAGCCCCAGCATTTT.

In its sample, this clone was seen once. CDR3 region: CASSAGQGRNQPQHF. DNA for the CDR3: TGTGCCAGCAGCGCGGGACAGGGACGCAATCAGCCCCAGCATTTT. The chain joins TRBV6-5 to TRBJ1-5; 9 positions match TRBD1. The CDR3 contains 15 residues. Germline lookup yields CDR1 MNHEY and CDR2 SVGAGI. V gave up 6 bases and J gave up 2 bases; unmatched junction bases: 5.

This clone appeared once. This chain uses TRBV7-9 with TRBJ2-2, with a tentative D call TRBD2 (5 bases). Trimming took 4 bases from V and 5 from J, leaving 8 bases between them. The CDR3 has 13 amino acids. From germline, CDR1 is SEHNR and CDR2 FQNEAQ (reference sequence). The CDR3: CASSSGVTGELFF. In nucleotides, the CDR3 is TGTGCCAGCAGCTCCGGGGTGACCGGGGAGCTGTTTTTT. Full variable domain (remainder filled in from reference TRBV7-9 and TRBJ2-2): DTGVSQNPRHKITKRGQNVTFRCDPISEHNRLYWYRQTLGQGPEFLTYFQNEAQLEKSRLLSDRFSAERPKGSFSTLEIQRTEQGDSAMYLCASSSGVTGELFFGEGSRLTVL.

The chain recombines TRBV6-1 with TRBJ1-2; weak D call: TRBD1 (6 bases). The ends were cut back, 2 bases at V and 5 bases at J, with 15 bases in the middle. Looked up from germline, CDR1 is MNHNS and CDR2 is SASEGT. The CDR3 length is 15 residues. The CDR3 region is CASSENYRDGYGYTF. CDR3 sequence (DNA): TGTGCCAGCAGTGAAAACTACAGGGACGGGTATGGCTACACCTTC.

The count of this clone is one. The J gene is TRBJ2-5, the V gene TRBV10-2; TRBD1 matches 9 bases. The CDR3 consists of 16 residues. The V and J ends lost 3 bases and 2 bases, in that order; junction bases with no gene match: 7. Germline V CDR1 and CDR2: WSHSY, SAAADI. For the CDR3, the DNA is TGCGCCAGCAGTGATACCGGGACAGGGAGACAAGAGACCCAGTACTTC. This sequence encodes CASSDTGTGRQETQYF.

The rearrangement joins TRBV12-3 or TRBV12-4 to TRBJ2-2, with D maybe TRBD1 (6 bases). CDR3 length: 13 residues. Trimming removed 6 bases from V and 5 bases from J, with 10 bases in between. Here the CDR3 reads CASRLQGTGELFF. The CDR3 DNA follows: TGTGCCAGCAGGCTACAGGGAACCGGGGAGCTGTTTTTT.

This rearrangement joins TRBV28 to TRBJ1-3; 7 bases match TRBD1. V gave up 1 base and J gave up 3 bases; unmatched junction bases: 0. CDR1 and CDR2 (germline): MDHEN, SYDVKM. This CDR3 contains 14 residues. The CDR3 sequence: CASSLYRGGNTIYF. The CDR3 DNA reads as TGTGCCAGCAGTTTATACAGGGGTGGAAACACCATATATTTT. Variable domain in full (rest from reference TRBV28 and TRBJ1-3): DVKVTQSSRYLVKRTGEKVFLECVQDMDHENMFWYRQDPGLGLRLIYFSYDVKMKEKGDIPEGYSVSREKKERFSLILESASTNQTSMYLCASSLYRGGNTIYFGEGSWLTVV.

The chain couples TRBV6-1 to TRBJ1-2, with D unresolved. The CDR3 sequence is 13 residues long. V lost 3 bases to trimming and J lost 4 bases, with 9 bases between them. Per the germline V gene, CDR1 is MNHNS and CDR2 is SASEGT. CDR3 nucleotides: TGTGCCAGCAGTGAGGCGGACGGCTATGGCTACACCTTC. Amino acids: CASSEADGYGYTF.

The chain employs TRBV27 and TRBJ1-2, with 7 nucleotides matching TRBD1. CDR1 is MNHEY, CDR2 SMNVEV, per germline (reference sequence). The junction had 13 bases not matched to a gene; V was cut back by 5 bases and J by 4 bases. This CDR3 region has 16 residues. The chain's CDR3 is CASSAGTAPTPYGYTF. As DNA, the CDR3 is TGTGCCAGCAGTGCCGGGACAGCACCTACCCCCTATGGCTACACCTTC.

The rearrangement links TRBV5-8 to TRBJ2-1; 13 bases line up with TRBD2. Looked up from germline, CDR1 is SGHTS and CDR2 is YDEGEE. The CDR3 is made up of 17 amino acids. J lost 9 bases, V lost 0 bases, and 9 bases had no gene match. The DNA of the CDR3 is TGTGCCAGCAGCTTGGTCCCGGGACTAGCGGGATTGGGTGAGCAGTTCTTC. Protein: CASSLVPGLAGLGEQFF.

The rearrangement joins TRBV27 to TRBJ1-6; D remains unclear. CDR3 length equals 15 residues. Trimming took 6 bases from V and 5 from J, leaving 14 bases between them. Germline V CDR1 and CDR2: MNHEY, SMNVEV (reference sequence). The CDR3 DNA reads as TGTGCCAGCAGGGGGAGCTGGGCTAATAATTCACCCCTCCACTTT. Its translation: CASRGSWANNSPLHF.

This rearrangement joins TRBV2 to TRBJ1-1; 9 nucleotides line up with TRBD1. V trimming: 7 bases; J trimming: 3 bases; junction bases outside the gene matches: 3. The CDR3 is made up of 13 amino acids. The germline V gene has CDR1 SNHLY and CDR2 FYNNEI. In nucleotides, the CDR3 is TGTGCCAGCACCGGGGACAGGGACACTGAAGCTTTCTTT. This codes for CASTGDRDTEAFF.

The chain carries TRBV4-1 and TRBJ1-5, with TRBD1 as a possible D gene (5 bases). CDR3 length: 15 residues. V was trimmed by 3 bases and J by 7 bases, leaving 16 bases between them. Germline lookup yields CDR1 MGHRA and CDR2 YSYEKL. CDR3 protein: CASSQAQGSSQPQHF. In nucleotides, the CDR3 is TGCGCCAGCAGCCAGGCCCAGGGTAGTAGCCAGCCCCAGCATTTT.

In nucleotides, the CDR3 is TGTGCCAGCAGCTTTCCGGGACAGCAAGAGACCCAGTACTTC. This sequence encodes CASSFPGQQETQYF. This chain uses TRBV5-6 with TRBJ2-5; 7 nucleotides line up with TRBD1. After removal of 2 bases from V and 2 bases from J, the junction contained 3 bases not matched to a gene. Germline lookup yields CDR1 SGHDT and CDR2 YYEEEE. This CDR3 is 14 amino acids long. Complete variable domain (other parts from reference TRBV5-6 and TRBJ2-5): DAGVTQSPTHLIKTRGQQVTLRCSPKSGHDTVSWYQQALGQGPQFIFQYYEEEERQRGNFPDRFSGHQFPNYSSELNVNALLLGDSALYLCASSFPGQQETQYFGPGTRLLVL.

The J gene is TRBJ2-3, the V gene TRBV4-3; the D gene is possibly TRBD2 (6 bases). Per germline, CDR1 LGHNA and CDR2 YSLEER. Trimming removed 4 bases at V and 1 base at J, with 18 bases between. The length of the CDR3 is 17 residues. The CDR3 region has the DNA TGCGCCAGCAGCCCCCGACCAGCTAGCGAAGGCACAGATACGCAGTATTTT. Translated, it gives CASSPRPASEGTDTQYF.

J is TRBJ1-4 and V is TRBV3-1 (or the pseudogene TRBV3-2); D is possibly TRBD1 (5 bases). CDR1 is LGHDT and CDR2 is YNNKEL in the germline V gene (reference sequence). The CDR3 runs 14 residues. V was cut by 4 bases and J by 8 bases, with 14 bases left in between. Here the CDR3 reads CASSRRGLSEKLFF. The CDR3 coding sequence is TGTGCCAGCAGCCGGAGGGGACTATCGGAAAAACTGTTTTTT.

The CDR3 coding sequence is TGTGCCAGCAGCCAAGAACGGGACCCACCCTCCTACGAGCAGTACTTC. Residues: CASSQERDPPSYEQYF. J is TRBJ2-7 and V is TRBV4-2; TRBD1 or TRBD2 may be the D gene (5 bases each). This CDR3 contains 16 residues. V dropped 0 bases and J dropped 0 bases, with 12 bases sitting between them. Germline V gene sequence: CDR1 LGHNA, CDR2 YNFKEQ.

This chain links TRBV7-3 with TRBJ2-3, with TRBD2 matching over 11 bases. From germline, CDR1 is SGHTA and CDR2 FQGTGA. CDR3 length: 17 residues. Germline trimming cut 2 bases from V and 7 bases from J; bases unmatched to any gene: 11. CDR3 protein: CASSLQVVAGGRNTQYF. Written as DNA, the CDR3 is TGTGCCAGCAGCTTACAAGTTGTAGCGGGAGGGAGGAATACGCAGTATTTT.

The J gene is TRBJ2-2, the V gene TRBV3-1 (or the pseudogene TRBV3-2), with D hard to call. CDR1 is LGHDT and CDR2 is YNNKEL in the germline V gene (reference sequence). This CDR3 has 14 residues. Deletions cut 4 bases from V and 4 bases from J, with 10 bases between. This CDR3 reads CASSRGWITGELFF. The CDR3, as DNA: TGTGCCAGCAGCCGGGGTTGGATCACCGGGGAGCTGTTTTTT.